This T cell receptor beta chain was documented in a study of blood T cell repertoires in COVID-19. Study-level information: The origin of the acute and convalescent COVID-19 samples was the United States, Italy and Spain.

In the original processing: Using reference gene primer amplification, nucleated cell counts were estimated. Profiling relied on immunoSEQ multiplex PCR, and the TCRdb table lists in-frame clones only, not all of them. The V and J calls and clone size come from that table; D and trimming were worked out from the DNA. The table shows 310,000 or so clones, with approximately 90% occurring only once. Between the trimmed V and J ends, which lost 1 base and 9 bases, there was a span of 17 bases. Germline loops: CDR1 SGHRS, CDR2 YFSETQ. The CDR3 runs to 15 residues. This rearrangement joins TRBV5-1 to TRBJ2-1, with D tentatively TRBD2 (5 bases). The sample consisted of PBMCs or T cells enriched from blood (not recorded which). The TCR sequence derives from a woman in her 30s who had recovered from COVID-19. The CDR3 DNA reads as TGCGCCAGCAGCTTGCCTCCCGGGATGGGCGGTGAGCAGTTCTTC. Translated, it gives CASSLPPGMGGEQFF.